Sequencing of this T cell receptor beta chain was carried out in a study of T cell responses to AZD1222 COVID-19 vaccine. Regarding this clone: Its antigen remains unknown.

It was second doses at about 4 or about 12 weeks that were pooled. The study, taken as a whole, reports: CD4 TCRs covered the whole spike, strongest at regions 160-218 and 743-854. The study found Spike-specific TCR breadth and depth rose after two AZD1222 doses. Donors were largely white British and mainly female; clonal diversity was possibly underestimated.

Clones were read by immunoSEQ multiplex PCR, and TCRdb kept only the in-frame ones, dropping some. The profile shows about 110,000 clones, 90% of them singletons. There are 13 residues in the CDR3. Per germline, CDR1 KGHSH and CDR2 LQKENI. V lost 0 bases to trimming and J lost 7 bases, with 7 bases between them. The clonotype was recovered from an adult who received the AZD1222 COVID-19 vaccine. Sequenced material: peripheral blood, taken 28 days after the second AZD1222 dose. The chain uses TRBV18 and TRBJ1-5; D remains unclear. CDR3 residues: CASSPPENQPQHF. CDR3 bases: TGTGCCAGCTCACCACCTGAAAACCAGCCCCAGCATTTT.